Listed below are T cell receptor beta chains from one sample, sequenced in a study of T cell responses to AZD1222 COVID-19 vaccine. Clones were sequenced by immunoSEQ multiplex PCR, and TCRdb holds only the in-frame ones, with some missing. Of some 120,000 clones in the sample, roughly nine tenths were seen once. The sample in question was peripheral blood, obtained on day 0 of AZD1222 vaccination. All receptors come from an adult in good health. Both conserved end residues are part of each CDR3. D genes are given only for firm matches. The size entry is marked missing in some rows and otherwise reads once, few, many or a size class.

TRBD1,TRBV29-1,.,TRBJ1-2,CSGGTGDNYGYTF,TGCAGCGGGGGGACAGGAGATAACTATGGCTACACCTTC
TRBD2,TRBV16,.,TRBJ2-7,CASSQFNSGSYGEQYF,TGTGCCAGCAGCCAATTTAATAGCGGGAGCTATGGAGAGCAGTACTTC
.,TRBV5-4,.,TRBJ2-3,CASRNSAGSTDTQYF,TGTGCCAGCAGGAACTCGGCGGGGAGCACAGATACGCAGTATTTT
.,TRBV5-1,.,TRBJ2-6,CASSFGGGSSGANVLTF,TGCGCCAGCAGTTTTGGCGGAGGGTCCTCTGGGGCCAACGTCCTGACTTTC
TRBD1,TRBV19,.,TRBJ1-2,CASGPPGQVIYGYTF,TGTGCCAGTGGCCCCCCGGGACAGGTGATCTATGGCTACACCTTC
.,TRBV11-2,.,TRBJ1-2,CASSWRGAEGYTF,TGTGCCAGCAGCTGGAGAGGGGCGGAAGGCTACACCTTC
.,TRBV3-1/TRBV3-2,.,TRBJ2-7,CASSQGTAEWYEQYF,TGTGCCAGCAGCCAAGGAACAGCCGAGTGGTACGAGCAGTACTTC
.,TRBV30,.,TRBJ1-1,CAWSRTENTEAFF,TGTGCCTGGAGTAGAACAGAGAACACTGAAGCTTTCTTT
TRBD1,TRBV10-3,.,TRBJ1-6,CAIRGDSENSPLHF,TGTGCCATCAGGGGGGACAGCGAGAATTCACCCCTCCACTTT
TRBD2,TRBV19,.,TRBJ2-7,CASSRFGLDSYEQYF,TGTGCCAGTAGTCGTTTTGGACTAGATTCCTACGAGCAGTACTTC
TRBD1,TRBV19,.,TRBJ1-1,CASRGTVNTEAFF,TGTGCCAGTAGGGGGACAGTGAACACTGAAGCTTTCTTT
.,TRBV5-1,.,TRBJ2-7,CASSLLWNQEYEQYF,TGCGCCAGCAGCTTGCTCTGGAACCAAGAATACGAGCAGTACTTC
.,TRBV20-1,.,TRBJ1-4,CSARNVEKLFF,TGCAGTGCTAGAAACGTCGAAAAACTGTTTTTT
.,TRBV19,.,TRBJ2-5,CASSTGLETQYF,TGTGCCAGTAGTACAGGTCTAGAGACCCAGTACTTC
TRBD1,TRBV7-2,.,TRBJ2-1,CASSSGTGGWNEQFF,TGTGCCAGCAGCTCCGGGACAGGGGGCTGGAATGAGCAGTTCTTC
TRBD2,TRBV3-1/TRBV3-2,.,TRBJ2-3,CASSSLAGGPADTQYF,TGTGCCAGCAGCAGCTTAGCGGGAGGGCCCGCAGATACGCAGTATTTT
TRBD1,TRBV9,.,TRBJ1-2,CASSVEVRQGGGYGYTF,TGTGCCAGCAGCGTAGAAGTCAGACAGGGTGGAGGGTATGGCTACACCTTC
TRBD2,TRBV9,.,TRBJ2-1,CASSVPSGHSYNEQFF,TGTGCCAGCAGCGTACCTAGCGGGCACTCCTACAATGAGCAGTTCTTC
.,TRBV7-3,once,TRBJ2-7,CASSPPETYYEQYF,TGTGCCAGCAGCCCCCCAGAGACCTACTACGAGCAGTACTTC
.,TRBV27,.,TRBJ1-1,CASSLGRDFTEAFF,TGTGCCAGCAGTTTGGGTAGGGACTTCACTGAAGCTTTCTTT